These T cell receptor beta chains were read from a single sample in a study of blood T cells in healthy people across ages. TCRdb fed the 5' RACE reads into MiXCR, producing one record per CDR3 protein. The table records about 940,000 distinct CDR3 sequences, about 44% of them present only once. Sequences were obtained from blood. These receptors all come from a man aged 25-45 years in good health. Both conserved end residues are part of each CDR3. The D gene is left open where the match is weak. Rows give clone size only sometimes, using once, few, many, or a class for an expanded clone.

TRBV4-3	-	TRBJ2-7	TRBD1	TGCGCCAGCAGTCGAACGCCCCGGGACAGCTCCTACGAGCAGTACTTC	CASSRTPRDSSYEQYF
TRBV7-3	few	TRBJ1-1	-	TGTGCCAGCAGCTTAACGGCGGACGGATACACTGAAGCTTTCTTT	CASSLTADGYTEAFF
TRBV4-1	-	TRBJ1-2	-	TGCGCCAGCAGCCAAGTCACGGACCCGAGGTATGGCTACACCTTC	CASSQVTDPRYGYTF
TRBV20-1	-	TRBJ2-1	TRBD2	TGCAGTGCTGACCGTCCGCGCGGGGGCTACAATGAGCAGTTCTTC	CSADRPRGGYNEQFF
TRBV5-6	once	TRBJ2-1	TRBD1	TGTGCCAGCAGTCCCGGGAAGGGGGCGTACAATGAGCAGTTCTTC	CASSPGKGAYNEQFF
TRBV15	few	TRBJ2-1	-	TGTGCCACCAGCAGAGCGGCCGAGGAGAATGAGCAGTTCTTC	CATSRAAEENEQFF
TRBV6-1	few	TRBJ2-6	TRBD1	TGTGCCAGCAGTATAACCCGGGACAGGGTGACTGGGGCCAACGTCCTGACTTTC	CASSITRDRVTGANVLTF
TRBV5-1	once	TRBJ2-5	-	TGCGCCAGCAGCGTGGACAGACCACTCCAAGAGACCCAGTACTTC	CASSVDRPLQETQYF
TRBV20-1	-	TRBJ1-3	-	TGCAGTGCTATTTTGTGGGGAAACACCATATATTTT	CSAILWGNTIYF
TRBV3-1	many	TRBJ1-6	TRBD1	TGTGCCAGCAGCACCCGGACAGGGAATTCACCCCTCCACTTT	CASSTRTGNSPLHF
TRBV12-3/TRBV12-4	-	TRBJ2-3	TRBD2	TGTGCCAGCAGGGGGACTAGCGGACCCACAGATACGCAGTATTTT	CASRGTSGPTDTQYF
TRBV18	-	TRBJ1-5	TRBD1	TGTGCCAGCTCACCGCCGGACAGGGCTCGACAGCCCCAGCATTTT	CASSPPDRARQPQHF
TRBV12-3/TRBV12-4	-	TRBJ2-3	-	TGTGCCAGCAGTCTTTCGGGAGCGAGCACAGATATGCAGTATTTT	CASSLSGASTDMQYF
TRBV20-1	-	TRBJ1-6	-	TGCAGTGCTAGAGAGGCGGGAGACCTACCCCTCCACTTT	CSAREAGDLPLHF
TRBV20-1	few	TRBJ2-4	-	TGCAGTGCTAGATTTGAGATTCTAGCCAAAAACATTCAGTACTTC	CSARFEILAKNIQYF
TRBV9	-	TRBJ1-1	-	TGTGCCAGCAGCGCGTCAGGAACTGAAGCTTTCTTT	CASSASGTEAFF
TRBV4-3	-	TRBJ2-1	-	TGCGCCAGCAGCCAAGATTTGGCAGTCGAAAACAATGAGCAGTTCTTC	CASSQDLAVENNEQFF
TRBV5-5	few	TRBJ2-7	-	TGTGCCAGCAGCTTGGTAAGGGCTATCTACGAGCAGTACTTC	CASSLVRAIYEQYF
TRBV7-9	once	TRBJ2-7	-	TGTGCCAGCAGCGCGCCCCCGCCTAAGGAGCAGTACTTC	CASSAPPPKEQYF
TRBV4-1	once	TRBJ1-5	-	TGCGCCAGCAGCCAAGGGGCCCTCAATCAGCCCCAGCATTTT	CASSQGALNQPQHF
TRBV5-1	once	TRBJ1-1	-	TGCGCCAGCAGCTTGGAGGTGTTTGCGACTGAAGCTTTCTTT	CASSLEVFATEAFF
TRBV5-1	few	TRBJ1-6	-	TGCGCCAGCAGCCCCGGTGCCGATAATTCACCCCTCCACTTT	CASSPGADNSPLHF
TRBV4-2	few	TRBJ2-3	TRBD1	TGTGCCAGCAGCCGTAATTACAAAGGGGGCAGCAGCACAGATACGCAGTATTTT	CASSRNYKGGSSTDTQYF
TRBV5-1	-	TRBJ2-1	TRBD1	TGCGCCAGCAGCTTGGGGACAGGGTTCTCCTACAATGAGCAGTTCTTC	CASSLGTGFSYNEQFF
TRBV29-1	once	TRBJ2-3	-	TGCAGCGTTGTCCCATACCTCAGCACAGGTACGCAGTATTTT	CSVVPYLSTGTQYF
TRBV11-2	-	TRBJ2-1	TRBD1	TGTGCCAGCAGCTTACGAGAGGGGGCAAATGAGCAGTTCTTC	CASSLREGANEQFF
TRBV6-5	few	TRBJ1-2	-	TGTGCCAGCAGCCAAAAGATACAGGGCTATGGCTACACCTTC	CASSQKIQGYGYTF
TRBV12-3/TRBV12-4	-	TRBJ1-5	-	TGTGCCAGCAGTTTAATGGGGTTCAGCAATCAGCCCCAGCATTTT	CASSLMGFSNQPQHF
TRBV20-1	once	TRBJ1-5	-	TGCAGTGCTAAGGTGGATAGCAATCAGCCCCAGCATTTT	CSAKVDSNQPQHF
TRBV29-1	-	TRBJ2-1	TRBD1	TGCAGCGTTGAACTAGGCGGGACAGGGAATGAGCAGTTCTTC	CSVELGGTGNEQFF
TRBV7-9	-	TRBJ2-3	TRBD1	TGTGCCAGCAGCTTAGCGCGTGGTATACAGGGGAAGGGAGATACGCAGTATTTT	CASSLARGIQGKGDTQYF
TRBV7-2	few	TRBJ2-5	-	TGTGCCAGCAGCTTAGATTTCCTAGTTAAAGAGACCCAGTACTTC	CASSLDFLVKETQYF
TRBV5-1	-	TRBJ2-7	TRBD2	TGCGCCAGCAGCTTGGGCGGGGGGTCCAGCTCCTACAATGAGCAGTACTTC	CASSLGGGSSSYNEQYF
TRBV5-1	-	TRBJ2-5	-	TGCGCCAGCAGCTTTGAAGACAGCTCCATCGAGGAGACCCAGTACTTC	CASSFEDSSIEETQYF
TRBV5-1	many	TRBJ2-1	TRBD2	TGCGCCAGCAGCCGCCGGACTAGCGGGGGTCCCTACAATGAGCAGTTCTTC	CASSRRTSGGPYNEQFF
TRBV6-4	-	TRBJ2-2	-	TGTGCCAGCAGTGACGGAAGGAGTACCGGGGAGCTGTTTTTT	CASSDGRSTGELFF
TRBV6-5	-	TRBJ2-1	TRBD1	TGTGCCAGCCGTATGGACAGGTTTCTTTATAATGAGCAGTTCTTC	CASRMDRFLYNEQFF
TRBV10-2	once	TRBJ2-3	TRBD2	TGCGCCAGCAGTGAGGGGGCTAGCGGGGGGTACACAGATACGCAGTATTTT	CASSEGASGGYTDTQYF
TRBV4-1	-	TRBJ2-1	-	TGCGCCAGCAGCCAAGGGGCGGGCTACAATGAGCAGTTCTTC	CASSQGAGYNEQFF
TRBV7-2	-	TRBJ2-6	TRBD1	TGTGCCAGCAGCTTAGATGGACAGGGGAACGTCCCGACTTTC	CASSLDGQGNVPTF
TRBV29-1	-	TRBJ2-7	-	TGCAGCGCCCTCGTAGTCGACGAGCAGTACTTC	CSALVVDEQYF
TRBV27	few	TRBJ2-3	-	TGTGCCAGCAGACGTACCACAGATACGCAGTATTTT	CASRRTTDTQYF
TRBV5-1	-	TRBJ1-2	TRBD1	TGCGCCAGCAGCTTGGAGACAGGGAGGGGCTACACCTTC	CASSLETGRGYTF
TRBV6-5	-	TRBJ2-7	-	TGTGCCAGCAGGGGAAGCTCCTACAATGAGCAGTACTTC	CASRGSSYNEQYF
TRBV5-1	many	TRBJ2-5	-	TGCGCCAGCAGCGGTGGTCCACAAGGGACCCAGTACTTC	CASSGGPQGTQYF
TRBV7-2	-	TRBJ1-5	TRBD1	TGTGCCAGCAGCTTAGTGAGACAGGGGAGTCAGCCCCAGCATTTT	CASSLVRQGSQPQHF